This TCR beta chain was found in a study of Ad26.COV2.S vaccination and SARS-CoV-2 variants (dated by TCRdb to about 2021). A note on the overall study: Donors in the vaccine arm were drawn from COV1001, a multicentre, randomized, double-blind, placebo-controlled phase I-IIa trial testing Ad26.COV2.S in healthy adults. Trial participants were randomized into five groups of five: low-dose or high-dose Ad26.COV2.S given once or twice, or placebo on both occasions. Ad26.COV2.S was administered intramuscularly at 5 x 10^10 or 1 x 10^11 viral particles, either as a single shot or as two shots given 56 days apart. Blinding of investigators to trial group allocation was maintained during experiments and outcome assessment. TCRbeta repertoire sequencing served as the tool for gauging how specific and how broad the SARS-CoV-2-reactive T cell receptors were following Ad26.COV2.S vaccination. A total of around 32 samples were included in the TCR-sequenced set, comprising 19 Ad26.COV2.S vaccine recipients, 5 placebo recipients and 8 SARS-CoV-2 convalescent individuals. Summary of the overall study and its limitations: Higher spike-specific TCR breadth was observed in Ad26.COV2.S recipients than in placebo recipients (P = 0.0014). Comparable non-spike TCR breadth was observed between vaccine and placebo recipients, consistent with only spike being contained in the vaccine. According to the authors, total T cell responses may have been underestimated by the TCR breadth and depth analyses. After vaccination, substantial breadth of spike-specific CD8+ and CD4+ T cell responses was reported. The study was not powered to compare responses between vaccine doses or regimens.

The treatment or condition label for this specimen denotes: 15 to 20 received Ad26.COV2.S at low or high dose, single or two shots; about 5 received placebo; per-sample allocation not given. Repertoires of vaccine and placebo recipients were sequenced from samples collected on day 63 after the first injection. Cohort 1b enrolled about two dozen adults aged 18-55 years at a single site in Boston, USA, between 29 July and 7 August 2020. Ad26.COV2.S was a replication-incompetent adenovirus type 26 vector that expressed a prefusion-stabilized SARS-CoV-2 spike protein derived from the original Wuhan strain. Spanning cysteine to phenylalanine, the CDR3 consists of 18 amino acids. CDR3 DNA is the only sequence kept; it has 54 bases, read in frame from the first base. Trimming costs V 1 base and J 2 bases, and their ends lie 19 bases apart. The germline V gene yields MGHRA for CDR1 and YSYEKL for CDR2. TCRbeta CDR3 regions were sequenced with the immunoSEQ Assay. After extraction, genomic DNA underwent amplification by bias-controlled multiplex PCR, followed by high-throughput sequencing. Per the original workflow: To quantify the absolute abundance of every unique TCRbeta CDR3 region, sequences were collapsed and filtered. Usable DNA was measured by amplifying reference genes present in all nucleated cells, and TCRbeta template counts were normalized to that usable DNA to estimate T cell fraction. Repertoire TCRs were annotated as SARS-CoV-2-specific when V gene, CDR3 amino acid sequence and J gene were exactly matched to a known reactive TCR set. The reference SARS-CoV-2 TCR set was obtained from MIRA and was filtered for enrichment in COVID-19-positive ImmuneCODE repertoires, whereby public or cross-reactive TCRs were removed. Based on the MIRA antigens, annotated TCRs were further analysed at the level of specific ORF or position within ORF. Breadth was defined as the number of annotated unique rearrangements divided by the total number of unique productive rearrangements, and depth was defined as the summed frequency of the annotated unique rearrangements. TCR breadth was compared between groups using two-sided Wilcoxon rank-sum tests. Entries here come from immuneACCESS through TCRdb and include only in-frame sequences with V and J called. Some clones fail to appear in such tables; in the studies checked, an unresolved V gene covers under half of the shortfall, and the cause of the remainder is unknown. The DNA was the basis for D and trimming; V, J and clone size are from that table. In this sample the table shows about 440,000 clones, 80% to 95% of which occur a single time. The leading ten clones occupy approximately 4.3% of the sample.

This clone is a singleton in its sample. Its binding antigen is unknown. Nothing much larger sits one base from this clone, and base qualities are not available. Here the chain combines TRBV4-1 and TRBJ2-3; a tentative D match to TRBD1 spans 6 bases. The sample was peripheral blood, taken in a trial of Ad26.COV2.S vaccine versus placebo. The clonotype was recovered from a person between 18 and 65 years old who received the Ad26.COV2.S COVID-19 vaccine or a placebo. The DNA is as follows: TGCGCCAGCAGCCAAGGACCCGGACAGCTCCACCACACAGATACGCAGTATTTT. Its product reads: CASSQGPGQLHHTDTQYF.